This T cell receptor beta chain was sequenced for a study of cytomegalovirus exposure and HLA in healthy donors. Study information: Among the approximately 400 donors who were genotyped, about 86% fell in the genetic ancestry cluster that is associated with self-reported Caucasian donors.

Study results and limitations: Accurate prediction of HLA-A and HLA-B alleles (for most subjects) was reportedly achieved from TCR beta sequences. In a later analysis, TCR beta V- and J-gene trimming was associated with a missense DCLRE1C variant. Specificity of three CMV-associated chains for CMV antigens was verified in vitro.

60 Vbeta and 13 Jbeta primers were used in PCR. The assay was immunoSEQ multiplex PCR, and TCRdb's table has in-frame clones only and misses some. The table records about 140,000 clones, about 74% of them present only once. Germline CDR1 reads SQVTM; CDR2 reads ANQGSEA. With 4 bases clipped from V and 6 bases from J, the junction kept 14 bases outside the gene matches. The CDR3 contains 15 residues. This clone was recorded only once. What it recognizes is unknown. The sequence came from a young man in good health and CMV-seronegative. The sample consisted of PBMCs. The chain is built from TRBV29-1 and TRBJ2-7, with 8 bases lining up with TRBD2. This CDR3 is CSVGLGGRLGGEQYF. CDR3 bases: TGCAGCGTTGGCCTTGGCGGGAGGTTGGGGGGCGAGCAGTACTTC.